This T cell receptor beta chain was observed in a study of T cell changes during pregnancy in multiple sclerosis. The germline gives CDR1 SGHNT, CDR2 YYREEE (reference sequence). The CDR3 totals 16 residues. Trimming pared 5 bases from V and 2 bases from J, leaving 20 bases between. Sequencing was performed with immunoSEQ multiplex PCR; in TCRdb, only in-frame clones are kept and a portion is missing. In the table there are 70,000 to 75,000 clones, 92% of which are singletons. The sample in question was peripheral blood, obtained in the second trimester of pregnancy. The clonotype comes from a female donor with multiple sclerosis, enrolled in a pregnancy study. The chain recombines TRBV5-4 with TRBJ2-7; D perhaps matches TRBD1 (6 bases). Written as DNA, the CDR3 is TGTGCCAGCAGTCAAAACCTTGGGGGCCCAGCCTACGAGCAGTACTTC. Protein: CASSQNLGGPAYEQYF. The variable domain in full, with the rest retrieved from reference TRBV5-4 and TRBJ2-7, is ETGVTQSPTHLIKTRGQQVTLRCSSQSGHNTVSWYQQALGQGPQFIFQYYREEENGRGNFPPRFSGLQFPNYSSELNVNALELDDSALYLCASSQNLGGPAYEQYFGPGTRLTVT.